The 15 T cell receptor beta chains listed next were all sequenced from one sample in a study of early T cells in non-severe SARS-CoV-2 infection (TCRdb year 2021). The protocol used for the library was 5' RACE. The instrument given in TCRdb is NextSeq 500. TCRdb itself trimmed the public reads at Q25 with fastp, ran MiXCR and retained productive beta chains. Rows are unified per CDR3 protein, each entry keeping the most common DNA and genes. The table for this sample lists tens of thousands of distinct CDR3 sequences; roughly 13% of them were counted only once. The ten largest clones represent almost 9.5% of the sample. The sample in question was whole blood, obtained at baseline. The receptors come from an adult who was a healthcare worker with PCR-confirmed SARS-CoV-2 infection or an uninfected control (not recorded which).

In its sample, this clonotype was seen many times. The CDR3: CASSDTDSNQPQHF. For the CDR3, the DNA is TGTGCCAGCAGTGACACCGATAGCAATCAGCCCCAGCATTTT. The chain couples TRBV7-9 to TRBJ1-5, with unresolved D. Germline V gives CDR1 SEHNR, CDR2 FQNEAQ (reference sequence). Trimming removed 6 bases from V and 0 bases from J, with 9 bases in between. The CDR3 is 14 residues long.

This chain connects TRBV28 to TRBJ1-6; D gene ambiguous. The CDR3 is 14 residues long. CDR1 and CDR2 (germline): MDHEN, SYDVKM. Between the trimmed V and J ends, which lost 8 bases and 1 base, there was a span of 9 bases. Here the CDR3 reads CASRTPSYNSPLHF. Here the CDR3 DNA reads TGTGCCAGCCGGACTCCTTCCTATAATTCACCCCTCCACTTT.

This clonotype has at least ten counts. This chain's CDR3 is CSAWDTYSGYTF. The DNA for the CDR3 is TGCAGTGCGTGGGACACCTACAGCGGCTACACCTTC. The chain recombines TRBV20-1 with TRBJ1-2, with D possibly being TRBD1 (6 bases). The CDR3 loop spans 12 amino acids. Germline V CDR1 and CDR2: DFQATT, SNEGSKA (reference sequence). Trimming cost V 6 bases and J 8 bases, with 16 bases left between them.

CDR3 DNA: TGTGCCAGCACCCCGATTGAAGGGACCCAAGAGACCCAGTACTTC. Its translation is CASTPIEGTQETQYF. The chain has TRBV7-6 and TRBJ2-5; tentatively, D is TRBD1 or TRBD2 (5 bases each). The CDR3 runs 15 residues. V lost 7 bases, J lost 1 base, and 16 bases lay in between. The germline CDR1 and CDR2 sequences are SGHVS and FNYEAQ.

This clonotype was picked up a small number of times. The chain combines TRBV11-2 with TRBJ2-7, with D tentatively TRBD1 (6 bases). V dropped 5 bases and J dropped 6 bases, with 8 bases sitting between them. Looked up from germline, CDR1 is SGHAT and CDR2 is FQNNGV. This CDR3 spans 11 amino acids. The CDR3 sequence is CASSGGGEQYF. CDR3 in DNA: TGTGCCAGCAGCGGGGGCGGCGAGCAGTACTTC.

J is TRBJ1-5 and V is TRBV6-5, with D tentatively TRBD1 (5 bases). Germline V gives CDR1 MNHEY, CDR2 SVGAGI. The CDR3 is 15 residues long. V was cut by 3 bases and J by 0 bases, with 9 bases left in between. CDR3 region: CASSYSRGSNQPQHF. CDR3 bases: TGTGCCAGCAGTTATTCTAGGGGTAGCAATCAGCCCCAGCATTTT.

This clonotype was observed many times. The gene calls are TRBV6-1 and TRBJ2-3; 11 positions agree with TRBD2. The CDR3 has 15 residues. Trimming took 6 bases from V and 4 from J; bases not matched to a gene: 6. The germline V gene encodes CDR1 MNHNS and CDR2 SASEGT. Here the CDR3 DNA reads TGTGCCAGCAGGATTAGCGGGAGGGAGGCAGATACGCAGTATTTT. Translated, it gives CASRISGREADTQYF.

This clonotype occurred a few times. The chain combines TRBV7-9 with TRBJ2-3, with 8 bases that match TRBD2. The germline gives CDR1 SEHNR, CDR2 FQNEAQ (reference sequence). Trimming removed 5 bases from V and 7 bases from J; junction bases left unmatched: 5. The CDR3 covers 13 residues. The CDR3 sequence: CASSPGLAHTQYF. CDR3 nucleotides: TGTGCCAGCAGCCCAGGACTAGCTCATACGCAGTATTTT.

The chain recombines TRBV20-1 with TRBJ2-1, with D unclear. Germline-derived CDR1 and CDR2 are DFQATT and SNEGSKA (reference sequence). The CDR3 extends over 18 amino acids. Between the trimmed V and J ends, which lost 0 bases and 3 bases, there was a span of 21 bases. The CDR3 sequence: CSARDLRWLAEDYNEQFF. The DNA of the CDR3 is TGCAGTGCTAGAGATCTCCGCTGGTTGGCGGAAGACTACAATGAGCAGTTCTTC.

This sequence joins TRBV24-1 and TRBJ2-1, with D possibly matching TRBD1 (6 bases). The CDR3 is 15 amino acids. V lost 3 bases and J 9 bases, leaving 17 bases between the germline ends. Germline V gives CDR1 KGHDR, CDR2 SFDVKD. The CDR3 region has the DNA TGTGCCACCAGTGATCTCCGGGACATCCTCGGTGAGCAGTTCTTC. Protein product: CATSDLRDILGEQFF.

This clonotype was recorded many times. CDR3 sequence: CASRRRSMNTEAFF. DNA of the CDR3: TGTGCCAGCAGGCGCAGGAGCATGAACACTGAAGCTTTCTTT. V gene TRBV7-8 combines with J gene TRBJ1-1; no clear D. The CDR3 has 14 residues. With 6 bases removed from V and 0 bases from J, the gap between germline ends came to 11 bases. Germline V lookup: CDR1 SGHVS, CDR2 FQNEAQ.

At least ten counts were recorded for this clonotype. The chain joins TRBV6-5 to TRBJ2-5, with a tentative D call TRBD2 (5 bases). The CDR3 is 14 amino acids. Germline assignment: CDR1 MNHEY and CDR2 SVGAGI. V was shortened by 2 bases and J by 4 bases, with 11 bases between the two germline ends. CDR3 sequence (DNA): TGTGCCAGCAGTTACGAGGGAGAGACAGAGACCCAGTACTTC. Translated: CASSYEGETETQYF.

The chain uses TRBV6-6 and TRBJ1-2; TRBD1 is a possible D gene (5 bases). Trimming removed 3 bases at V and 13 bases at J, with 18 bases between. The CDR3 totals 13 residues. Germline V gene data show CDR1 as MNHNY and CDR2 as SVGAGI (reference sequence). The CDR3 here is CASSYSGAGERTF. The CDR3 DNA follows: TGTGCCAGCAGTTATAGCGGGGCCGGAGAGCGCACCTTC.

This clonotype has only a few counts. The chain recombines TRBV19 with TRBJ2-4; D is uncertain. Trimming removed 3 bases from V and 7 bases from J, with 10 bases in between. CDR1 and CDR2 from the germline V gene are LNHDA and SQIVND (reference sequence). The CDR3 loop spans 13 amino acids. CDR3: CASSMNLGNIQYF. The CDR3 nucleotides read TGTGCCAGTAGTATGAATCTGGGGAACATTCAGTACTTC.

This clonotype was seen more than once but under ten times. This chain links TRBV19 with TRBJ2-2; TRBD2 might be the D (6 bases). The CDR3 consists of 15 residues. Germline V gene sequence: CDR1 LNHDA, CDR2 SQIVND (reference sequence). V lost 2 bases and J 6 bases, leaving 13 bases between the germline ends. CDR3 sequence reads: CASSILGGSSGELFF. In DNA form, the CDR3 reads TGTGCCAGTAGTATACTCGGGGGAAGTTCCGGGGAGCTGTTTTTT.